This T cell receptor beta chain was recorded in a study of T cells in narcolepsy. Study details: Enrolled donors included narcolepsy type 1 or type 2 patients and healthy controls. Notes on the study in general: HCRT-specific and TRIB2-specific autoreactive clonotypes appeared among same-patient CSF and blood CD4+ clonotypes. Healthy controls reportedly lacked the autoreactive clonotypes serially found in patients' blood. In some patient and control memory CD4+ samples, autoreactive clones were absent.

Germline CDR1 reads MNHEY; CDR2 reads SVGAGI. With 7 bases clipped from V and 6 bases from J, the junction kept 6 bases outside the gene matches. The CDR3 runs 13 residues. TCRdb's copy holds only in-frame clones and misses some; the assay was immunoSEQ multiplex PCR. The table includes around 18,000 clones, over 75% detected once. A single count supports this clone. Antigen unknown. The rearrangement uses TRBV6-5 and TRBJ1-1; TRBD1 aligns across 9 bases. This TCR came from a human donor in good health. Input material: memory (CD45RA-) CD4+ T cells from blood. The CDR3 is CASIGTGLAEAFF. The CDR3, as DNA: TGTGCCAGCATCGGGACAGGGCTCGCTGAAGCTTTCTTT.